Given below is one TCR beta chain in context. The sample originates from a study of blood T cell repertoires in COVID-19. As for the study in general: Material from acute and convalescent COVID-19 was sourced from the United States, Italy and Spain. PBMCs, B-cell-depleted T cells, or T cells were the source of the cDNA or gDNA that made up the material.

The CDR3 extends over 15 amino acids. Per the germline V gene, CDR1 is SQVTM and CDR2 is ANQGSEA. V shed 2 bases, J shed 7 bases, and the junction held 8 bases outside the gene matches. Authors' methods: Amplification of reference gene primers was used by the study to estimate nucleated cell counts. Profiling relied on immunoSEQ multiplex PCR, and the TCRdb table lists in-frame clones only, not all of them. V, J and clone size are taken as reported in that table, and D and trimming were inferred from the DNA itself. Of about 250,000 clones listed, roughly 80% are singletons. The receptor comes from a man aged 45 to 65 with active or convalescent COVID-19. The gene calls are TRBV29-1 and TRBJ1-5, with 10 bases identical to TRBD1. Material: peripheral blood. The CDR3 region is CSVETGQGIGQPQHF. The CDR3 nucleotides are TGCAGCGTTGAAACGGGACAGGGGATTGGGCAGCCCCAGCATTTT.